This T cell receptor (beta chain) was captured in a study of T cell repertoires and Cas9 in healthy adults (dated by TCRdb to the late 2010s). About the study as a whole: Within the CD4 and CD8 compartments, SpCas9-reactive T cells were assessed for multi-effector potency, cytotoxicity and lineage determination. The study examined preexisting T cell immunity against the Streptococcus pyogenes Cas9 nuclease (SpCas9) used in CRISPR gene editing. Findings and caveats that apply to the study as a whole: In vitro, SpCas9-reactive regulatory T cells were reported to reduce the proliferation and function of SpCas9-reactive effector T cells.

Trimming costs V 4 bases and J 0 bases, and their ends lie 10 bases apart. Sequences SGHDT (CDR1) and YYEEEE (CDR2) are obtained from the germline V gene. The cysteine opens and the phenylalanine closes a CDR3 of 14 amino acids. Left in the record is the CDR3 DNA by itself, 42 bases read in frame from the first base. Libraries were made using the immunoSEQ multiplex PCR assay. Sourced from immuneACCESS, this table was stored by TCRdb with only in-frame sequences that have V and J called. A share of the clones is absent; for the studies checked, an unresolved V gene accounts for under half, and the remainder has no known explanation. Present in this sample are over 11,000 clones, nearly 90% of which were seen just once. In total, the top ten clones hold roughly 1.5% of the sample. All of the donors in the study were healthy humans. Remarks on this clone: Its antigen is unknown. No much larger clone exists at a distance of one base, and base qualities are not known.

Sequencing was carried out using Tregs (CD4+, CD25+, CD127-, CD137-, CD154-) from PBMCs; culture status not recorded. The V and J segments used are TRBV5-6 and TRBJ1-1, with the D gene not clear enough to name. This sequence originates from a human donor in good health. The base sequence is TGTGCCAGCAGCCTGGTCGGGGTGAACACTGAAGCTTTCTTT. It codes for CASSLVGVNTEAFF. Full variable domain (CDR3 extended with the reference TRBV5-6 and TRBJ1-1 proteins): DAGVTQSPTHLIKTRGQQVTLRCSPKSGHDTVSWYQQALGQGPQFIFQYYEEEERQRGNFPDRFSGHQFPNYSSELNVNALLLGDSALYLCASSLVGVNTEAFFGQGTRLTVV.